This is a list of T cell receptor beta chains from one sample in a study of blood T cell repertoires in COVID-19. The protocol was immunoSEQ multiplex PCR, while the TCRdb copy is restricted to in-frame clones and leaves out a portion. The sample gives approximately 72,000 clones, more than 75% of which show up once; around 13% is in the top ten. The specimen sequenced was peripheral blood. The receptors were gathered from an older woman with acute or convalescent COVID-19. Both conserved end residues are part of each CDR3. D genes are given only for firm matches. Size values are once, few and many counts, or a class for expanded clones, and some rows have none.

v_gene	d_gene	abundance	j_gene	CDR3aa	CDR3nt
TRBV7-9	TRBD1	.	TRBJ2-7	CASSLSGTGTYEQYF	TGTGCCAGCAGCTTATCCGGGACAGGGACCTACGAGCAGTACTTC
TRBV12-3/TRBV12-4	TRBD2	.	TRBJ2-5	CASSQGRGETQYF	TGTGCCAGCAGTCAAGGGCGGGGGGAGACCCAGTACTTC
TRBV28	.	.	TRBJ1-1	CASSSTGLRTEAFF	TGTGCCAGCAGTTCAACAGGGTTGCGGACTGAAGCTTTCTTT
TRBV28	TRBD1	.	TRBJ1-4	CASSPTGVGNEKLFF	TGTGCCAGCAGTCCAACAGGGGTTGGGAATGAAAAACTGTTTTTT
TRBV11-3	.	.	TRBJ2-1	CASSLGAGYSSYNEQFF	TGTGCCAGCAGCTTGGGGGCAGGGTACTCTTCCTACAATGAGCAGTTCTTC
TRBV28	.	.	TRBJ1-1	CAIQSGYEAFF	TGTGCCATCCAATCGGGGTACGAAGCTTTCTTT
TRBV18	.	.	TRBJ2-1	CASSPLPGTASTGNEQFF	TGTGCCAGCTCACCACTACCCGGGACCGCTAGTACAGGGAATGAGCAGTTCTTC
TRBV2	TRBD2	.	TRBJ2-3	CASSGTPGLAGGSTDTQYF	TGTGCCAGCAGTGGAACCCCGGGACTAGCGGGGGGAAGCACAGATACGCAGTATTTT
TRBV7-9	.	.	TRBJ2-1	CASSLGGGSMFF	TGTGCCAGCAGCTTAGGCGGCGGAAGCATGTTCTTC
TRBV6-5	.	.	TRBJ1-6	CASTRGLESPLHF	TGTGCCAGCACGCGGGGCCTAGAATCACCCCTCCACTTT
TRBV7-2	.	once	TRBJ1-3	CASSYRDEGNTIYF	TGTGCCAGCAGCTACAGGGATGAGGGAAACACCATATATTTT
TRBV21-1	.	once	TRBJ2-1	CASSKKGSQEPYNEQFF	TGTGCCAGCAGCAAAAAGGGGTCACAGGAGCCCTACAATGAGCAGTTCTTC
TRBV9	.	.	TRBJ2-1	CASSVWSGASSYNEQFF	TGTGCCAGCAGCGTATGGTCAGGGGCCAGCTCCTACAATGAGCAGTTCTTC
TRBV27	.	.	TRBJ2-7	CASSFSRSYEQYF	TGTGCCAGCAGTTTCTCCAGATCCTACGAGCAGTACTTC
TRBV3-1/TRBV3-2	TRBD1	.	TRBJ2-3	CASSQDNRGGTDTQYF	TGTGCCAGCAGCCAAGATAACAGGGGGGGCACAGATACGCAGTATTTT
TRBV5-5	TRBD1	.	TRBJ1-1	CASSPGGFPSYTEAFF	TGTGCCAGCAGCCCAGGGGGCTTTCCATCGTACACTGAAGCTTTCTTT
TRBV24-1	.	.	TRBJ2-6	CATSREPSTKSRANVLTF	TGTGCCACCAGTCGAGAACCTAGTACCAAAAGTCGGGCCAACGTCCTGACTTTC
TRBV7-6	.	.	TRBJ2-5	CASSVGTGTQETQYF	TGTGCCAGCAGCGTGGGAACCGGGACTCAAGAGACCCAGTACTTC
TRBV3-1/TRBV3-2	.	few	TRBJ1-1	CASSQGQPGDTEAFF	TGTGCCAGCAGCCAAGGCCAGCCCGGGGACACTGAAGCTTTCTTT
TRBV4-1	TRBD2	.	TRBJ2-3	CASSLVAGGSRTDTQYF	TGCGCCAGCAGCCTCGTAGCGGGGGGCTCCCGCACAGATACGCAGTATTTT
TRBV29-1	TRBD2	.	TRBJ2-3	CSVSRGKSTDTQYF	TGCAGCGTTTCGCGGGGGAAAAGCACAGATACGCAGTATTTT
TRBV5-8	.	.	TRBJ1-2	CASSYSGQLLLYGYTF	TGTGCCAGCAGCTACAGCGGACAGCTACTGCTTTATGGCTACACCTTC
TRBV7-9	TRBD1	.	TRBJ1-2	CASSSEGTGRSTF	TGTGCCAGCAGCTCCGAAGGGACAGGGCGTAGCACCTTC